The rows below give T cell receptor beta chains drawn from one sample of a study of blood T cell repertoires in COVID-19. The protocol was immunoSEQ multiplex PCR, while the TCRdb copy is restricted to in-frame clones and leaves out a portion. The data hold about 400,000 clones, with approximately 85% observed a single time. Sample: PBMCs or T cells enriched from blood (not recorded which). Source of these receptors: a middle-aged woman with acute COVID-19. The CDR3 runs from the conserved cysteine through the conserved F or W. D genes are given only for firm matches. Size is omitted from some rows. Given values are once, few, many or a class for expanded clones.

D gene: TRBD2
V gene: TRBV7-2
J gene: TRBJ2-2
clone size: few
CDR3 DNA: TGTGCCAGCAGGAACGGGGGGGCATCAGGCGGGGAGCTGTTTTTT
CDR3 protein: CASRNGGASGGELFF

D gene: TRBD1
V gene: TRBV30
J gene: TRBJ1-1
clone size: NA
CDR3 DNA: TGTGCCTGGACAACCGGGACAGGGCCTACTGAAGCTTTCTTT
CDR3 protein: CAWTTGTGPTEAFF

D gene: TRBD1
V gene: TRBV7-9
J gene: TRBJ2-5
clone size: few
CDR3 DNA: TGTGCCAGCAGCTTAGGGAACAGGGGGCTATCGACCCAGTACTTC
CDR3 protein: CASSLGNRGLSTQYF

D gene: TRBD1
V gene: TRBV10-3
J gene: TRBJ1-1
clone size: NA
CDR3 DNA: TGTGCCATCAGTTCGGACAGGGCCGAAGCTTTCTTT
CDR3 protein: CAISSDRAEAFF

D gene: NA
V gene: TRBV6-5
J gene: TRBJ2-7
clone size: NA
CDR3 DNA: TGTGCCAGCAGGACTGACGGTACCTACGAGCAGTACTTC
CDR3 protein: CASRTDGTYEQYF

D gene: TRBD2
V gene: TRBV13
J gene: TRBJ2-2
clone size: NA
CDR3 DNA: TGTGCCAGCAGCCTCCGACTAGCGGGGGCCGGGGAGCTGTTTTTT
CDR3 protein: CASSLRLAGAGELFF

D gene: TRBD1
V gene: TRBV19
J gene: TRBJ1-6
clone size: NA
CDR3 DNA: TGTGCCAGTAAACTTAGGGACAGATCCCACGCCCTCCACTTT
CDR3 protein: CASKLRDRSHALHF

D gene: TRBD1
V gene: TRBV19
J gene: TRBJ1-4
clone size: NA
CDR3 DNA: TGTGCCAGTAGCGGGACAGGGTTGAGTGAAAAACTGTTTTTT
CDR3 protein: CASSGTGLSEKLFF

D gene: NA
V gene: TRBV29-1
J gene: TRBJ2-7
clone size: NA
CDR3 DNA: TGCAGCGTTGATGGCGGATTAACTACCTACGAGCAGTACTTC
CDR3 protein: CSVDGGLTTYEQYF

D gene: TRBD1
V gene: TRBV5-4
J gene: TRBJ1-6
clone size: NA
CDR3 DNA: TGTGCCAGCAGCCCAGGTGGGGACAGGACATATAATTCACCCCTCCACTTT
CDR3 protein: CASSPGGDRTYNSPLHF

D gene: NA
V gene: TRBV3-1/TRBV3-2
J gene: TRBJ1-2
clone size: NA
CDR3 DNA: TGTGCCAGCAGCCAAGGAGTCTATGGCTACACCTTC
CDR3 protein: CASSQGVYGYTF

D gene: NA
V gene: TRBV5-1
J gene: TRBJ1-1
clone size: few
CDR3 DNA: TGCGCCAGCAGCTTGGTTGATGGGAGGAACACTGAAGCTTTCTTT
CDR3 protein: CASSLVDGRNTEAFF

D gene: TRBD1
V gene: TRBV4-1
J gene: TRBJ1-6
clone size: NA
CDR3 DNA: TGCGCCAGCAGCCAACTACGAGGACAGGGGAGTTCACCCCTCCACTTT
CDR3 protein: CASSQLRGQGSSPLHF

D gene: TRBD1
V gene: TRBV5-4
J gene: TRBJ1-2
clone size: NA
CDR3 DNA: TGTGCCAGCAGCCTGACAGGGGGTCATGGCTACACCTTC
CDR3 protein: CASSLTGGHGYTF

D gene: TRBD1
V gene: TRBV27
J gene: TRBJ2-7
clone size: NA
CDR3 DNA: TGTGCCAGCAGTTTACTCCGCGCCGGGACAGGAGGGGACGAGCAGTACTTC
CDR3 protein: CASSLLRAGTGGDEQYF

D gene: NA
V gene: TRBV4-1
J gene: TRBJ1-5
clone size: NA
CDR3 DNA: TGCGCCAGCAGCCAAAGCGGTGCAGGGACTCCTCAACAGCCCCAGCATTTT
CDR3 protein: CASSQSGAGTPQQPQHF

D gene: NA
V gene: TRBV6-1
J gene: TRBJ1-1
clone size: few
CDR3 DNA: TGTGCCAGCAGTGAAGGGTACACCAGTTACATGAACACTGAAGCTTTCTTT
CDR3 protein: CASSEGYTSYMNTEAFF

D gene: TRBD1
V gene: TRBV2
J gene: TRBJ2-1
clone size: NA
CDR3 DNA: TGTGCCAGCAGAGCTGACCGCTCACAGGGGGCAGGGTACAATGAGCAGTTCTTC
CDR3 protein: CASRADRSQGAGYNEQFF

D gene: TRBD1
V gene: TRBV30
J gene: TRBJ1-5
clone size: NA
CDR3 DNA: TGTGCCTGGGGGGGACAGTTTAGCAATCAGCCCCAGCATTTT
CDR3 protein: CAWGGQFSNQPQHF

D gene: TRBD2
V gene: TRBV7-2
J gene: TRBJ2-5
clone size: NA
CDR3 DNA: TGTGCCAGCAGTCGCGGGGGGATCGAGACCCAGTACTTC
CDR3 protein: CASSRGGIETQYF

D gene: TRBD1
V gene: TRBV2
J gene: TRBJ1-2
clone size: once
CDR3 DNA: TGTGCCGGGGGGACAGGGTTTAACTATGGCTACACCTTC
CDR3 protein: CAGGTGFNYGYTF

D gene: NA
V gene: TRBV6-8
J gene: TRBJ2-7
clone size: NA
CDR3 DNA: TGTGCCAGCGGCTGGGACATATTTAACTACGAGCAGTACTTC
CDR3 protein: CASGWDIFNYEQYF

D gene: TRBD2
V gene: TRBV5-1
J gene: TRBJ2-7
clone size: NA
CDR3 DNA: TGCGCCAGCCGTTCCTCTAGCGGGGAGGAGCAGTACTTC
CDR3 protein: CASRSSSGEEQYF

D gene: TRBD1
V gene: TRBV19
J gene: TRBJ1-1
clone size: NA
CDR3 DNA: TGTGCCAGTAGTAATTTAAGGGACAGGGTGTACACTGAAGCTTTCTTT
CDR3 protein: CASSNLRDRVYTEAFF

D gene: NA
V gene: TRBV5-8
J gene: TRBJ1-6
clone size: NA
CDR3 DNA: TGTGCCAGCAGCTCCCTTCAGGGAACTAATTCACCCCTCCACTTT
CDR3 protein: CASSSLQGTNSPLHF

D gene: TRBD1
V gene: TRBV13
J gene: TRBJ1-1
clone size: NA
CDR3 DNA: TGTGCCAGCAGCTCTGAAGGGGGCGGGAACACTGAAGCTTTCTTT
CDR3 protein: CASSSEGGGNTEAFF

D gene: NA
V gene: TRBV7-9
J gene: TRBJ1-1
clone size: once
CDR3 DNA: TGTGCCAGCAGCCTGGGGGGACCGTCGAACACTGAAGCTTTCTTT
CDR3 protein: CASSLGGPSNTEAFF

D gene: TRBD1
V gene: TRBV15
J gene: TRBJ2-7
clone size: NA
CDR3 DNA: TGTGCCACCAGAGAAGAGAGCTGGGGACAGACATACGAGCAGTACTTC
CDR3 protein: CATREESWGQTYEQYF

D gene: NA
V gene: TRBV11-3
J gene: TRBJ2-2
clone size: NA
CDR3 DNA: TGTGCCAGCAGCTTAATGTCAGGGGATAACACCGGGGAGCTGTTTTTT
CDR3 protein: CASSLMSGDNTGELFF

D gene: TRBD1
V gene: TRBV5-4
J gene: TRBJ1-2
clone size: NA
CDR3 DNA: TGTGCCAGCAGTTCAGACAGGGTTTATGGCTACACCTTC
CDR3 protein: CASSSDRVYGYTF

D gene: TRBD2
V gene: TRBV3-1/TRBV3-2
J gene: TRBJ2-5
clone size: NA
CDR3 DNA: TGTGCCAGCAGCCTCGGACTAGCGGTGGAGACCCAGTACTTC
CDR3 protein: CASSLGLAVETQYF

D gene: TRBD1
V gene: TRBV27
J gene: TRBJ2-4
clone size: NA
CDR3 DNA: TGTGCCAGCAGTTGGACAGGGGAGAACATTCAGTACTTC
CDR3 protein: CASSWTGENIQYF

D gene: TRBD1
V gene: TRBV4-1
J gene: TRBJ2-2
clone size: few
CDR3 DNA: TGCGCCAGCAGTTCTCAGGGACAGAGGACCGGGGAGCTGTTTTTT
CDR3 protein: CASSSQGQRTGELFF

D gene: TRBD2
V gene: TRBV29-1
J gene: TRBJ2-1
clone size: NA
CDR3 DNA: TGCAGCGTGGGACTAGCTGGCAATGAGCAGTTCTTC
CDR3 protein: CSVGLAGNEQFF

D gene: NA
V gene: TRBV5-1
J gene: TRBJ1-1
clone size: NA
CDR3 DNA: TGCGCCAGCAGACCAACGGGGGGGATTAACACTGAAGCTTTCTTT
CDR3 protein: CASRPTGGINTEAFF

D gene: TRBD2
V gene: TRBV5-1
J gene: TRBJ2-1
clone size: NA
CDR3 DNA: TGCGCCAGCAGCAGTGGGACTAGCGGGGCACATGAGCAGTTCTTC
CDR3 protein: CASSSGTSGAHEQFF

D gene: NA
V gene: TRBV5-3
J gene: TRBJ1-2
clone size: NA
CDR3 DNA: TGTGCCAGAAGCCCGGAGGTCGGCTACACCTTC
CDR3 protein: CARSPEVGYTF

D gene: NA
V gene: TRBV7-2
J gene: TRBJ2-5
clone size: once
CDR3 DNA: TGTGCCAGCAGCTTAGCCCCCCGAGGGGGGGACCTTTACCAAGAGACCCAGTACTTC
CDR3 protein: CASSLAPRGGDLYQETQYF

D gene: NA
V gene: TRBV29-1
J gene: TRBJ1-2
clone size: few
CDR3 DNA: TGCAGCGTTGAAGCGGACAGTCCTAACTATGGCTACACCTTC
CDR3 protein: CSVEADSPNYGYTF

D gene: TRBD2
V gene: TRBV11-2
J gene: TRBJ2-3
clone size: once
CDR3 DNA: TGTGCCAGCAGCTTAAAGGAAAGCGGGGGGCCAACAGATACGCAGTATTTT
CDR3 protein: CASSLKESGGPTDTQYF

D gene: NA
V gene: TRBV5-4
J gene: TRBJ2-3
clone size: NA
CDR3 DNA: TGTGCCAGCAGCTTACTTAGCACAGATACGCAGTATTTT
CDR3 protein: CASSLLSTDTQYF

D gene: NA
V gene: TRBV19
J gene: TRBJ1-4
clone size: few
CDR3 DNA: TGTGCCAGTAGAGACAGATTGAGGAATGAAAAACTGTTTTTT
CDR3 protein: CASRDRLRNEKLFF

D gene: NA
V gene: TRBV19
J gene: TRBJ1-2
clone size: once
CDR3 DNA: TGTGCCAGTAGTCGGACAGCAACTAACTATGGCTACACCTTC
CDR3 protein: CASSRTATNYGYTF

D gene: NA
V gene: TRBV5-5
J gene: TRBJ1-2
clone size: NA
CDR3 DNA: TGTGCCAGCAGATTGACAGGCATCTATGGCTACACCTTC
CDR3 protein: CASRLTGIYGYTF

D gene: NA
V gene: TRBV5-1
J gene: TRBJ1-2
clone size: NA
CDR3 DNA: TGCGCCAGCAGCTTCACATCCGAGGACTACACCTTC
CDR3 protein: CASSFTSEDYTF

D gene: TRBD1
V gene: TRBV6-5
J gene: TRBJ2-1
clone size: NA
CDR3 DNA: TGTGCCAGCAGTTACTCGATTGGGACAGGGGGACATGAGCAGTTCTTC
CDR3 protein: CASSYSIGTGGHEQFF

D gene: TRBD2
V gene: TRBV5-1
J gene: TRBJ2-4
clone size: NA
CDR3 DNA: TGCGCCAGCAGCGTCCTAGCGGGGGGGCTTACCAAAAACATTCAGTACTTC
CDR3 protein: CASSVLAGGLTKNIQYF

D gene: NA
V gene: TRBV19
J gene: TRBJ1-5
clone size: NA
CDR3 DNA: TGTGCCAGTAGTTTGATGGACAGAAGGGATCAGCCCCAGCATTTT
CDR3 protein: CASSLMDRRDQPQHF

D gene: NA
V gene: TRBV5-8
J gene: TRBJ1-5
clone size: NA
CDR3 DNA: TGTGCCAGCAGCCCCCTCCTACATCTCCTAAAGGGGCAGCCCCAGCATTTT
CDR3 protein: CASSPLLHLLKGQPQHF

D gene: TRBD2
V gene: TRBV29-1
J gene: TRBJ2-1
clone size: NA
CDR3 DNA: TGCAGCGCCGGACTAGCGAATGAGCAGTTCTTC
CDR3 protein: CSAGLANEQFF